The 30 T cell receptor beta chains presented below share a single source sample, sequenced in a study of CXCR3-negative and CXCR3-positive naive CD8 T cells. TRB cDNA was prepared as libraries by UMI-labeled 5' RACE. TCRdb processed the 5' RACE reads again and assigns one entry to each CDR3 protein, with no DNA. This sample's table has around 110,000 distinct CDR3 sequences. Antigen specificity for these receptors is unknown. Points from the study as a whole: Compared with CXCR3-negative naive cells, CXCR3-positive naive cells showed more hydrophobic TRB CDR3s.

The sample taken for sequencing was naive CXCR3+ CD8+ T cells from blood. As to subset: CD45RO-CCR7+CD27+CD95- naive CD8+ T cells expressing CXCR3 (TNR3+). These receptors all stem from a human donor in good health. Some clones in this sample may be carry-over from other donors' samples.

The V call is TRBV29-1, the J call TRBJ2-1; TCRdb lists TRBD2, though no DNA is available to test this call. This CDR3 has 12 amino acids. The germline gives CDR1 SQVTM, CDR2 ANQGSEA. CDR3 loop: CSVHPGLNEQFF.

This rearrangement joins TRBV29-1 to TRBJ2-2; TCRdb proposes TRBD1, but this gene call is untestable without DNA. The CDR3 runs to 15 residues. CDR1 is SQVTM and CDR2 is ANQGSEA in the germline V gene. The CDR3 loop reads CSVEQGAFNTGELFF.

The chain's CDR3 is CASSLDLEETQYF. The rearrangement uses TRBV11-3 and TRBJ2-5. The CDR3 runs to 13 residues. Germline V CDR1 and CDR2: SGHNT, YENEEA.

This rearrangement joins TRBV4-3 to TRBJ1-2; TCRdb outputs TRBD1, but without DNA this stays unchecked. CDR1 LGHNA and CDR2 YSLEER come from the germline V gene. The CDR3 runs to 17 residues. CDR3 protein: CASSPGTGGWVSDGYTF.

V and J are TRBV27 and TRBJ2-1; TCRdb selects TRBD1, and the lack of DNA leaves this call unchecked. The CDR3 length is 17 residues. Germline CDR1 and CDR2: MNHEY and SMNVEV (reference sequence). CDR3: CASRQLGQGGSYNEQFF.

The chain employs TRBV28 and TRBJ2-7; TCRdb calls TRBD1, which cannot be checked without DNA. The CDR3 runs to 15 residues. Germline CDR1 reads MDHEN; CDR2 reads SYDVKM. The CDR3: CASSFRGETFYEQYF.

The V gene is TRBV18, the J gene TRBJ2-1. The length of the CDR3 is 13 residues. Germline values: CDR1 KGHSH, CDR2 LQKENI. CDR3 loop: CASSKGSYNEQFF.

The CDR3 loop is CASSSPEGLPSYEQYF. This sequence joins TRBV7-9 and TRBJ2-7; without DNA, the TCRdb call of TRBD2 cannot be checked. The length of the CDR3 is 16 residues. The germline V gene encodes CDR1 SEHNR and CDR2 FQNEAQ (reference sequence).

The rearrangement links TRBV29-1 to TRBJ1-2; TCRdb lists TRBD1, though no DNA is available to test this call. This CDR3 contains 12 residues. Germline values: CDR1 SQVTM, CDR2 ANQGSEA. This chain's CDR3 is CSVPGWGDGYTF.

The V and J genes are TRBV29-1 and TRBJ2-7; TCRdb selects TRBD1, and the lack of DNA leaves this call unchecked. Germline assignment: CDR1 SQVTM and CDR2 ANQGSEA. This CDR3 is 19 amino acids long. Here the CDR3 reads CSVEIARTGEGVGPYEQYF.

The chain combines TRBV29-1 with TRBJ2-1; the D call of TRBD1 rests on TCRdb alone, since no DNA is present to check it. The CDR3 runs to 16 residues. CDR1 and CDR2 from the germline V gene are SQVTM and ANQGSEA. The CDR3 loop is CSVVVDGTGWYNEQFF.

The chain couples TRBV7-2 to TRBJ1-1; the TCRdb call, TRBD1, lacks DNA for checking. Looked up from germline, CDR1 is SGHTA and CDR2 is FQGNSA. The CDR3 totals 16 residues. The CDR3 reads CASSPDSLRDNTEAFF. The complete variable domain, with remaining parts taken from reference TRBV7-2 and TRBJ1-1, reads GAGVSQSPSNKVTEKGKDVELRCDPISGHTALYWYRQSLGQGLEFLIYFQGNSAPDKSGLPSDRFSAERTGGSVSTLTIQRTQQEDSAVYLCASSPDSLRDNTEAFFGQGTRLTVV.

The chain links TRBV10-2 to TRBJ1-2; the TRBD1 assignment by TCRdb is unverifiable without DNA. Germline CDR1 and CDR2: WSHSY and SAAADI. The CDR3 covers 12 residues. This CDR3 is CASSPGAPGYTF.

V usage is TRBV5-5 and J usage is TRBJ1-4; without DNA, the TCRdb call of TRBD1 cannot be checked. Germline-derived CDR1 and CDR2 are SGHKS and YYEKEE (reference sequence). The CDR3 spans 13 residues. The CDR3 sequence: CASSLGGNEKLFF. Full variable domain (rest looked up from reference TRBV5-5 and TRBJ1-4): DAGVTQSPTHLIKTRGQQVTLRCSPISGHKSVSWYQQVLGQGPQFIFQYYEKEERGRGNFPDRFSARQFPNYSSELNVNALLLGDSALYLCASSLGGNEKLFFGSGTQLSVL.

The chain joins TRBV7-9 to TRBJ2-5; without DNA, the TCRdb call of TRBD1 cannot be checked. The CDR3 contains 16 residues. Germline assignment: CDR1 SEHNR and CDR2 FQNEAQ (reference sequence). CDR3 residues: CASSSDLGHIGETQYF.

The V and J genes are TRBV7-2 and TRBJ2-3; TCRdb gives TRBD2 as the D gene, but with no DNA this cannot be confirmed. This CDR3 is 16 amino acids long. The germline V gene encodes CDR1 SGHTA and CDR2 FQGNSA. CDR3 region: CASSLYSGGGTDTQYF.

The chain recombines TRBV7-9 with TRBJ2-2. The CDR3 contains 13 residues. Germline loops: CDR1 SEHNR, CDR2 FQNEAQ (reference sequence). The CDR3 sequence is CASSFSVTGELFF.

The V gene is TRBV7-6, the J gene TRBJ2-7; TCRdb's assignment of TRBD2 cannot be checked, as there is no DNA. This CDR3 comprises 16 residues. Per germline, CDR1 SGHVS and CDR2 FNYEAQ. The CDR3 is CASSLSEAGETYEQYF. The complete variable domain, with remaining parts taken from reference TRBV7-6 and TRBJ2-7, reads GAGVSQSPRYKVTKRGQDVALRCDPISGHVSLYWYRQALGQGPEFLTYFNYEAQQDKSGLPNDRFSAERPEGSISTLTIQRTEQRDSAMYRCASSLSEAGETYEQYFGPGTRLTVT.

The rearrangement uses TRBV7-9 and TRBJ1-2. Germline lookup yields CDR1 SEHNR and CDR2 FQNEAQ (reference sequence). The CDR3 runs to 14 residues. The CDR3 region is CASSLVYDTGGYTF.

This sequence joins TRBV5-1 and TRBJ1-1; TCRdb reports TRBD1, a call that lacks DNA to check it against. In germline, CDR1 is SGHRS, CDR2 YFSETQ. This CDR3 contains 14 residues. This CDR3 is CASLLGQGTTEAFF.

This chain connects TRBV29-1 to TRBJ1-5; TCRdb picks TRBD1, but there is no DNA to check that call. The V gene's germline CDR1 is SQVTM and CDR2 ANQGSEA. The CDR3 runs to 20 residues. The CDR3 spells CSARAPVRQGRGDSNQPQHF.

CDR3 loop: CSVVQGQPTYEQYF. The chain links TRBV29-1 to TRBJ2-7; the TCRdb D gene call, TRBD1, has no DNA to confirm it. Germline values: CDR1 SQVTM, CDR2 ANQGSEA. The CDR3 totals 14 residues.

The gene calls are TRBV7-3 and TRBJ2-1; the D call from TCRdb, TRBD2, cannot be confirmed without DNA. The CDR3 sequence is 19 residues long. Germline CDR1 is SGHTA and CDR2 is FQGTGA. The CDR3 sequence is CASSLGPGVAVVSNNEQFF.

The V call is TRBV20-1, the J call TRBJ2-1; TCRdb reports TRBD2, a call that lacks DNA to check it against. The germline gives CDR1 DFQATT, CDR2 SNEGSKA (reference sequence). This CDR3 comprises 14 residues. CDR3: CSARLSGNHNEQFF.

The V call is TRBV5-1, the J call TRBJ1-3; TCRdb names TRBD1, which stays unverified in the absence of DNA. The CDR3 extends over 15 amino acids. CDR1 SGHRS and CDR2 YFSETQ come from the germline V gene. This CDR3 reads CASSLGDSSGNTIYF.

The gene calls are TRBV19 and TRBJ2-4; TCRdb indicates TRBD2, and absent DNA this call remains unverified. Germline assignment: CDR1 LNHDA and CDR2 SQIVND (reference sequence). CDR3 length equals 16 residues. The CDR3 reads CASSSSTRGAKNIQYF.

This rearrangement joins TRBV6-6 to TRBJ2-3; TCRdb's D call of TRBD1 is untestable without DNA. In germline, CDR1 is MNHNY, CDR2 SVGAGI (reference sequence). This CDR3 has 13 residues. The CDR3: CASTTTGADTQYF.

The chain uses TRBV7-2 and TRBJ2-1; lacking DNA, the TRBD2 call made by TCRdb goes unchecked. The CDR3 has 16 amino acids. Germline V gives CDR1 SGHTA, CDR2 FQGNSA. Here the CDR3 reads CASSFLAGASYNEQFF.

CDR3 sequence: CSVEWRGAFPYEQYF. This sequence joins TRBV29-1 and TRBJ2-7; the TCRdb call, TRBD1, lacks DNA for checking. CDR1 and CDR2 from the germline V gene are SQVTM and ANQGSEA. CDR3 length: 15 residues.

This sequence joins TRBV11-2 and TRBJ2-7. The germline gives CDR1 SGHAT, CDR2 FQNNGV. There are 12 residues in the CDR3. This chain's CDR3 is CASSFLQNEQYF.